Shown below are 14 T cell receptor beta chains from a single sample sequenced in a study of cytomegalovirus exposure and HLA in healthy donors (dated by TCRdb to the late 2010s). Library preparation used the immunoSEQ multiplex PCR assay. For the multiplex PCR, a mixture combining 60 forward primers for TCR Vbeta segments and 13 reverse primers for TCR Jbeta segments was used. TCRdb retrieved this table from immuneACCESS and kept in-frame rearrangements only. Not all clones are present; in checked studies, unresolved V genes account for under half, and no reason is known for the remainder. Recorded for this sample are under 300,000 clones; about nine tenths of them occurred a single time. Clones ranked in the top ten supply about 1.5% of the sample. Material: PBMCs. The source of these receptors is a girl aged 2-15 years in good health and CMV-seronegative.

This clone was detected once. This chain uses TRBV21-1 with TRBJ2-1; no check of the table's D call, TRBD2, against the DNA was made. TRBV21-1 is a pseudogene. The CDR3 extends over 19 amino acids. The CDR3 DNA is TGTGCCAGCAGCAAAGCCCGGGCCGGGATCCTAAACCTCTACAATGAGCAGTTCTTC. This encodes CASSKARAGILNLYNEQFF.

CDR3 loop: CASSLRVSGPPLHF. The CDR3 DNA follows: TGTGCCAGCAGTCTCAGGGTTTCGGGCCCACCCCTCCACTTT. The genes are TRBV27 and TRBJ1-6; a possible D gene is TRBD1 (5 bases). The CDR3 loop spans 14 amino acids. Germline CDR1 is MNHEY and CDR2 is SMNVEV (reference sequence). With 5 bases removed from V and 11 bases from J, the gap between germline ends came to 16 bases.

The chain has TRBV4-1 and TRBJ2-1; 11 positions agree with TRBD1. The CDR3 runs to 16 residues. After removal of 6 bases from V and 11 bases from J, the junction contained 15 bases not matched to a gene. Germline assignment: CDR1 MGHRA and CDR2 YSYEKL. CDR3 amino acids: CASRHMGQGDTYQQFF. The DNA for the CDR3 is TGCGCCAGCAGACACATGGGACAGGGGGATACATACCAGCAGTTCTTC.

The chain recombines TRBV19 with TRBJ1-5, with 7 bases matching TRBD1. There are 15 residues in the CDR3. V trimming: 4 bases; J trimming: 2 bases; junction bases outside the gene matches: 5. CDR1 and CDR2 from the germline V gene are LNHDA and SQIVND (reference sequence). CDR3 loop: CASSTGGNGNQPQHF. The CDR3 DNA sequence: TGTGCCAGTAGTACAGGGGGGAATGGCAATCAGCCCCAGCATTTT.

The chain employs TRBV27 and TRBJ1-2; 8 nucleotides agree with TRBD1. Germline V gene lookup returns CDR1 MNHEY and CDR2 SMNVEV (reference sequence). The V and J ends lost 6 bases and 4 bases, in that order; junction bases with no gene match: 7. The CDR3 extends over 14 amino acids. The CDR3 loop is CASREVTGAYGYTF. The CDR3 DNA follows: TGTGCCAGCAGGGAAGTGACAGGGGCCTATGGCTACACCTTC.

V gene TRBV9 combines with J gene TRBJ2-7; D possibly corresponds to TRBD1 (5 bases). The CDR3 is 14 residues long. Germline-derived CDR1 and CDR2 are SGDLS and YYNGEE. Trimming stripped 2 bases from V and 6 bases from J, with 15 bases between. Here the CDR3 DNA reads TGTGCCAGCAGCGTGGACATTGGATCTGGCGAGCAGTACTTC. Amino acid sequence: CASSVDIGSGEQYF. The variable domain in full, completed from reference TRBV9 and TRBJ2-7, reads DSGVTQTPKHLITATGQRVTLRCSPRSGDLSVYWYQQSLDQGLQFLIQYYNGEERAKGNILERFSAQQFPDLHSELNLSSLELGDSALYFCASSVDIGSGEQYFGPGTRLTVT.

The V gene is TRBV5-6, the J gene TRBJ2-6; D is unresolved. This CDR3 spans 17 amino acids. Germline CDR1 SGHDT, CDR2 YYEEEE. V was clipped by 2 bases and J by 0 bases, with 12 bases between them. The chain's CDR3 is CASSFPKEISGANVLTF. CDR3 DNA sequence: TGTGCCAGCAGCTTTCCCAAAGAGATCTCTGGGGCCAACGTCCTGACTTTC. Supplemented by reference TRBV5-6 and TRBJ2-6, the full variable domain reads DAGVTQSPTHLIKTRGQQVTLRCSPKSGHDTVSWYQQALGQGPQFIFQYYEEEERQRGNFPDRFSGHQFPNYSSELNVNALLLGDSALYLCASSFPKEISGANVLTFGAGSRLTVL.

This chain links TRBV11-2 with TRBJ2-7; 7 positions match TRBD1. The CDR3 is made up of 15 amino acids. Germline V gene sequence: CDR1 SGHAT, CDR2 FQNNGV. The trim removed 4 bases at V and 0 bases at J, leaving 6 bases unmatched. This chain's CDR3 is CASSSQTGSSYEQYF. Here the CDR3 DNA reads TGTGCCAGCAGCTCCCAGACAGGGAGCTCCTACGAGCAGTACTTC.

The chain recombines TRBV15 with TRBJ1-2; 8 bases are shared with TRBD1. The CDR3 has 14 amino acids. From germline, CDR1 is LNHNV and CDR2 YYDKDF (reference sequence). Trimming cost V 5 bases and J 4 bases; bases outside gene matches: 6. CDR3 sequence reads: CATSGQGQSYGYTF. CDR3 sequence (DNA): TGTGCCACCAGCGGACAGGGACAGTCCTATGGCTACACCTTC.

The rearrangement uses TRBV5-6 and TRBJ1-2; unclear D gene. CDR1 SGHDT and CDR2 YYEEEE come from the germline V gene. Trimming cost V 3 bases and J 0 bases, with 9 bases left between them. CDR3 size: 14 residues. The CDR3 nucleotides are TGTGCCAGCAGCTGGCCCAGTTCTAACTATGGCTACACCTTC. Translated, it gives CASSWPSSNYGYTF.

The V call is TRBV10-3, the J call TRBJ2-3; 11 nucleotides agree with TRBD2. Germline V gene data show CDR1 as ENHRY and CDR2 as SYGVKD. The CDR3 consists of 16 residues. V was clipped by 1 base and J by 8 bases; unmatched bases: 8. The CDR3 reads CAISEFRGLAGGTQYF. CDR3 DNA: TGTGCCATCAGTGAGTTTAGAGGGCTAGCGGGAGGTACGCAGTATTTT.

This sequence joins TRBV30 and TRBJ2-2; tentatively, D is TRBD2 (6 bases). The CDR3 has 13 amino acids. CDR1 is GTSNPN and CDR2 is SVGIG in the germline V gene (reference sequence). The V gene lost 7 bases and the J gene lost 2 bases, with 11 bases spanning the gap. CDR3 region: CALSGTNTGELFF. CDR3 sequence (DNA): TGTGCCTTGTCCGGGACTAACACCGGGGAGCTGTTTTTT.

This clone was found a few times. The gene calls are TRBV6-1 and TRBJ2-7; D gene ambiguous. The germline V gene encodes CDR1 MNHNS and CDR2 SASEGT. The CDR3 runs to 12 residues. The ends were cut back, 7 bases at V and 0 bases at J, with 7 bases in the middle. The CDR3 sequence: CASTRVSYEQYF. The CDR3 DNA is TGTGCCAGCACCCGGGTCTCCTACGAGCAGTACTTC.

V is TRBV30 and J is TRBJ2-3; 14 positions agree with TRBD2. In germline, CDR1 is GTSNPN, CDR2 SVGIG (reference sequence). Trimming took 3 bases from V and 6 from J; bases not matched to a gene: 8. This CDR3 contains 16 residues. CDR3 sequence: CAWRMTSGGAYDTQYF. CDR3 DNA: TGTGCCTGGAGGATGACTAGCGGGGGGGCGTACGATACGCAGTATTTT.